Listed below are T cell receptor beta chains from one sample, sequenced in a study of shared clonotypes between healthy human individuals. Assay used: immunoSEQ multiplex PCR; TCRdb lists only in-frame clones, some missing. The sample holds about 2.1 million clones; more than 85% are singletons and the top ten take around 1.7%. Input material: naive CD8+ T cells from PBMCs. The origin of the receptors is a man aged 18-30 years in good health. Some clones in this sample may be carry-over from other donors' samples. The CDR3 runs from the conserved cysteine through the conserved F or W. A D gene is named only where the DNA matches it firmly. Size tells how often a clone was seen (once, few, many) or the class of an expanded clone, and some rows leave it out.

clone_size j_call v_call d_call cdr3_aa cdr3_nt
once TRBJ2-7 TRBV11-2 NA CASSFSSPQLPYEQYF TGTGCCAGCAGCTTTTCGTCGCCACAGCTCCCCTACGAGCAGTACTTC
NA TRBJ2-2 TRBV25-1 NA CASSGDTGELFF TGTGCCAGCAGTGGCGACACCGGGGAGCTGTTTTTT
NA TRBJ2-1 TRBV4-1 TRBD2 CASSGTSGNEQFF TGCGCCAGCAGCGGGACTAGCGGCAATGAGCAGTTCTTC
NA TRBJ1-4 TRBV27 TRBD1 CASRPTGSAEKLFF TGTGCCAGCAGACCGACAGGGTCGGCTGAAAAACTGTTTTTT
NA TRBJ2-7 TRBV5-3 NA CARSLGQSSSYEQYF TGTGCCAGAAGCTTGGGTCAGTCGAGCTCCTACGAGCAGTACTTC
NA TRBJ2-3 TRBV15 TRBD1 CATSLRAQGADTQYF TGTGCCACCAGCCTTAGAGCGCAGGGGGCAGATACGCAGTATTTT
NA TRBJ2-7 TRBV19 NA CASSTDPGTYEQYF TGTGCCAGTAGTACCGACCCGGGGACCTACGAGCAGTACTTC
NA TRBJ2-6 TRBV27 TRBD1 CASSLVGGRSGANVLTF TGTGCCAGCAGTTTGGTAGGGGGCCGCTCTGGGGCCAACGTCCTGACTTTC
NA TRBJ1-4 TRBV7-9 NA CASSYPVGAGNEKLFF TGTGCCAGCAGCTATCCCGTTGGGGCGGGTAATGAAAAACTGTTTTTT
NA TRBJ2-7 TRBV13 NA CASSLGSSYEQYF TGTGCCAGCAGCTTAGGAAGCTCCTACGAGCAGTACTTC
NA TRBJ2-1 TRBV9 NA CASSGPTDTYNEQFF TGTGCCAGCAGCGGACCTACTGACACCTACAATGAGCAGTTCTTC
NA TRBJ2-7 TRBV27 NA CASSLLGRDSLSYEQYF TGTGCCAGCAGTTTACTAGGACGTGACAGCCTATCCTACGAGCAGTACTTC
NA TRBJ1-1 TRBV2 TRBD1 CASSLTGTLFGAFF TGTGCCAGCAGCCTGACAGGGACCCTCTTTGGAGCTTTCTTT
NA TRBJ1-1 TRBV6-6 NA CASSWGSGVAFF TGTGCCAGCAGTTGGGGGTCCGGGGTGGCTTTCTTT
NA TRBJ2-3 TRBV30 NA CAWSALRSTDTQYF TGTGCCTGGAGTGCGTTGCGGTCCACAGATACGCAGTATTTT
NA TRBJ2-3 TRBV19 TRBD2 CASSISAGLAGNTQYF TGTGCCAGTAGTATTTCCGCGGGACTAGCGGGTAATACGCAGTATTTT
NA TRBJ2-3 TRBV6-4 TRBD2 CASSDGLEGDTQYF TGTGCCAGCAGTGACGGACTAGAAGGAGATACGCAGTATTTT
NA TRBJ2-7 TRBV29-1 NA CSVAPGGYEQYF TGCAGCGTGGCACCTGGTGGGTACGAGCAGTACTTC
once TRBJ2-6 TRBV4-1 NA CASSQSGPQGSGANVLTF TGCGCCAGCAGCCAATCTGGGCCACAGGGCTCTGGGGCCAACGTCCTGACTTTC
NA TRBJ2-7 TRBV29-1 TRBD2 CSVIAGIYEQYF TGCAGCGTCATAGCGGGGATCTACGAGCAGTACTTC
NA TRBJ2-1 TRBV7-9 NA CASSLDYNEQFF TGTGCCAGCAGCTTAGACTACAATGAGCAGTTCTTC
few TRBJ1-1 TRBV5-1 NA CASSLGDEGPRTEAFF TGCGCCAGCAGCTTGGGGGACGAGGGGCCGAGAACTGAAGCTTTCTTT
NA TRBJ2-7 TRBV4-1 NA CASSQVWTAGSGKPSYEQYF TGCGCCAGCAGCCAAGTATGGACTGCGGGATCAGGGAAACCCTCCTACGAGCAGTACTTC
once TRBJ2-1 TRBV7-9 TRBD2 CASSPPAGVVYNEQFF TGTGCCAGCAGCCCACCCGCGGGAGTCGTATACAATGAGCAGTTCTTC
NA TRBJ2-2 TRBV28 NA CASSLLPTGELFF TGTGCCAGCAGTCTATTGCCCACCGGGGAGCTGTTTTTT
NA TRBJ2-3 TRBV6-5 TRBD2 CASSIAGGFPDTQYF TGTGCCAGCAGCATAGCGGGAGGGTTCCCAGATACGCAGTATTTT
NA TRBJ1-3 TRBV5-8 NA CASCWGQTYSSGNTIYF TGTGCCAGCTGCTGGGGGCAGACCTATTCCTCTGGAAACACCATATATTTT